These T cell receptor beta chains were read from a single sample in a study of regulatory T cells in long-lasting Graves disease. One entry per CDR3 protein, called by TCRdb with MiXCR from the multiplex PCR reads. The table shows approximately 400,000 distinct CDR3 sequences, with about 15% occurring only once. This same sample was also taken into another study, of T cells in Graves' hyperthyroidism and ophthalmopathy.

Sequenced here: peripheral blood mononuclear cells (PBMCs), sampled at new diagnosis, from a patient treated with antithyroid drugs. These receptors were collected from a woman between 25 and 40 years old with Graves disease. The CDR3 runs from the conserved cysteine through the conserved F or W. A D gene is named only where the DNA matches it firmly. Rows give clone size only sometimes, using once, few, many, or a class for an expanded clone.

CDR3aa,CDR3nt,abundance,j_gene,v_gene,d_gene
CASSLLSRDRVSGNTIYF,TGTGCCAGCAGCCTATTGTCCCGGGACAGGGTTTCTGGAAACACCATATATTTT,-,TRBJ1-3,TRBV5-5,TRBD1
CASHHYGYTF,TGTGCCAGCCATCACTATGGCTACACCTTC,few,TRBJ1-2,TRBV28,-
CATRTEKSSYNEQFF,TGTGCCACCCGGACAGAAAAGAGCTCCTACAATGAGCAGTTCTTC,many,TRBJ2-1,TRBV10-3,-
CASSFDSLYEQYF,TGTGCCAGCAGTTTCGACAGCCTCTACGAGCAGTACTTC,many,TRBJ2-7,TRBV2,-
CASSDKTGGSYEQYF,TGTGCCAGCAGTGACAAGACAGGGGGCTCCTACGAGCAGTACTTC,many,TRBJ2-7,TRBV2,TRBD1
CASQTANYGYTF,TGTGCCAGCCAGACAGCTAACTATGGCTACACCTTC,few,TRBJ1-2,TRBV18,-
CASSYSGTLYNEQFF,TGTGCCAGCAGTTACTCGGGGACACTCTACAATGAGCAGTTCTTC,-,TRBJ2-1,TRBV6-6,-
CASSLFRRNNSPLHF,TGTGCCAGCAGTCTATTCAGGCGTAATAATTCACCCCTCCACTTT,-,TRBJ1-6,TRBV28,-
CAWSPTSGSGNEQFF,TGTGCCTGGAGTCCAACTAGCGGGAGTGGCAATGAGCAGTTCTTC,many,TRBJ2-1,TRBV30,TRBD2
CASSPDTPLRAFF,TGTGCCAGCTCACCGGACACCCCTCTCCGAGCTTTCTTT,-,TRBJ1-1,TRBV18,-
CASSESGKTGSNQPQHF,TGTGCCAGCAGTGAAAGCGGTAAGACAGGTAGCAATCAGCCCCAGCATTTT,many,TRBJ1-5,TRBV2,-
CSARDATSPYNEQFF,TGCAGTGCTAGAGATGCGACTAGCCCCTACAATGAGCAGTTCTTC,-,TRBJ2-1,TRBV20-1,TRBD2
CASSLTGLGGYTF,TGTGCCAGCAGCCTAACAGGGCTGGGCGGCTACACCTTC,many,TRBJ1-2,TRBV11-2,-
CASSFQRTSTDTQYF,TGTGCCAGCAGTTTCCAGAGAACTAGCACAGATACGCAGTATTTT,many,TRBJ2-3,TRBV6-2/TRBV6-3,-
CASSFPLRPASGFSYEQYF,TGTGCCAGCAGTTTCCCCCTCCGCCCCGCTAGCGGGTTTTCCTACGAGCAGTACTTC,many,TRBJ2-7,TRBV28,TRBD2
CASSAWKTGRNYGYTF,TGTGCCAGCAGCGCCTGGAAGACCGGGCGGAACTATGGCTACACCTTC,many,TRBJ1-2,TRBV5-5,-
CASSLEGLAGGLSYEQYF,TGTGCCAGCAGTTTAGAGGGACTAGCGGGAGGGTTATCCTACGAGCAGTACTTC,many,TRBJ2-7,TRBV28,TRBD2
CASRGRGHSGNTIYF,TGTGCCAGCAGAGGCCGGGGTCACTCTGGAAACACCATATATTTT,-,TRBJ1-3,TRBV25-1,-
CASSLGPETSSINTGELFF,TGTGCCAGCAGCTTAGGCCCCGAGACTAGTTCGATAAACACCGGGGAGCTGTTTTTT,many,TRBJ2-2,TRBV11-3,-
CASSYNRDNDGYTF,TGTGCCAGCAGTTACAACCGGGACAACGATGGCTACACCTTC,many,TRBJ1-2,TRBV12-3/TRBV12-4,-
CASRDLMNTGELFF,TGTGCCAGCAGGGACTTGATGAACACCGGGGAGCTGTTTTTT,-,TRBJ2-2,TRBV11-2,-
CASSLGAGVPHNEQFF,TGTGCCAGCAGCTTAGGGGCGGGAGTACCCCACAATGAGCAGTTCTTC,many,TRBJ2-1,TRBV11-2,TRBD2
CATSDRGTGIQPQHF,TGTGCCACCAGTGACCGAGGGACAGGGATCCAGCCCCAGCATTTT,-,TRBJ1-5,TRBV24-1,TRBD1
CASSSGEFGYNEQFF,TGTGCCAGCAGTAGCGGGGAGTTTGGCTACAATGAGCAGTTCTTC,many,TRBJ2-1,TRBV7-3,TRBD2
CASTYSQGSTEAFF,TGTGCCAGCACCTACAGCCAGGGGAGCACTGAAGCCTTCTTT,-,TRBJ1-1,TRBV27,-
CSATLSGSRSYEQYF,TGCAGTGCTACCCTTAGCGGGAGCCGTTCCTACGAGCAGTACTTC,-,TRBJ2-7,TRBV20-1,TRBD2
CASSSTGTGVSYEQYF,TGTGCCAGCAGCTCCACCGGGACAGGGGTCTCCTACGAGCAGTACTTC,many,TRBJ2-7,TRBV11-2,TRBD1
CASSQAGWDTQYF,TGTGCCAGCAGCCAAGCGGGGTGGGATACGCAGTATTTT,many,TRBJ2-3,TRBV3-1,-
CATSRDLAGGIQYF,TGTGCCACCAGCAGAGATCTAGCGGGAGGGATCCAGTACTTC,many,TRBJ2-5,TRBV15,TRBD2
CSARGSLTSGSGDPYEQYF,TGCAGTGCTAGAGGTTCCCTGACTAGCGGGAGTGGGGACCCCTACGAGCAGTACTTC,many,TRBJ2-7,TRBV20-1,TRBD2
CASSLGTSEHNEQFF,TGTGCCAGCAGCTTAGGGACTAGCGAGCACAATGAGCAGTTCTTC,many,TRBJ2-1,TRBV11-2,TRBD2
CSVGPGSPNEKLFF,TGCAGCGTCGGACCAGGGTCCCCTAATGAAAAACTGTTTTTT,few,TRBJ1-4,TRBV29-1,-
CATRGGMVNTIYF,TGTGCCACCCGGGGAGGGATGGTAAACACCATATATTTT,-,TRBJ1-3,TRBV27,-